Listed below are T cell receptor beta chains from one sample, sequenced in a study of blood T cell repertoires in COVID-19. Using immunoSEQ multiplex PCR, the repertoire was profiled, and TCRdb retains in-frame clones only, with some absent. The repertoire includes tens of thousands of clones, around 90% of them detected once, and around 2% sits in the top ten. Material: peripheral blood. Receptors originate from a man between 45 and 60 years old with active or convalescent COVID-19. Both conserved end residues are part of each CDR3. Fields, in order: J gene, clone size, V gene, D gene, CDR3 protein, CDR3 DNA. A D gene is named only where the DNA matches it firmly. Where a row states a size, it is once, few, many or the class of an expanded clone; other rows omit it.

TRBJ2-7 | few | TRBV7-9 | NA | CASSLGPREQYF | TGTGCCAGCAGCCTCGGTCCTCGCGAGCAGTACTTC
TRBJ2-3 | NA | TRBV19 | TRBD2 | CASSIRAGGIFSGQYF | TGTGCCAGTAGTATACGCGCGGGAGGAATATTTTCCGGGCAGTATTTT
TRBJ2-5 | NA | TRBV7-2 | NA | CASSSSREETQYF | TGTGCCAGCAGCTCCAGCCGGGAAGAGACCCAGTACTTC
TRBJ2-1 | NA | TRBV19 | NA | CASSIIGGGAGSSYNEQFF | TGTGCCAGTAGTATAATCGGGGGCGGAGCGGGATCGTCCTACAATGAGCAGTTCTTC
TRBJ2-2 | NA | TRBV28 | TRBD2 | CASSRGTSGRAGELFF | TGTGCCAGCAGCCGTGGGACTAGCGGGAGGGCCGGGGAGCTGTTTTTT
TRBJ2-7 | NA | TRBV7-9 | NA | CASSLTSQYEQYF | TGTGCCAGCAGCTTAACCTCCCAGTACGAGCAGTACTTC
TRBJ2-2 | NA | TRBV28 | NA | CASSPWGSGDDTGELFF | TGTGCCAGCAGTCCCTGGGGTAGCGGAGACGACACCGGGGAGCTGTTTTTT
TRBJ2-6 | NA | TRBV18 | NA | CASSPDQVRSGANVLTF | TGTGCCAGCTCACCGGATCAGGTCCGCTCTGGGGCCAACGTCCTGACTTTC
TRBJ1-4 | NA | TRBV28 | NA | CASSLNRRATNEKLFF | TGTGCCAGCAGTTTAAATCGTCGGGCAACTAATGAAAAACTGTTTTTT
TRBJ1-2 | NA | TRBV7-3 | NA | CASSPQTGANYGYTF | TGTGCCAGCAGCCCACAGACAGGAGCTAACTATGGCTACACCTTC
TRBJ2-1 | NA | TRBV7-2 | NA | CASSAAVSSYNEQFF | TGTGCCAGCAGCGCAGCGGTTAGCTCCTACAATGAGCAGTTCTTC
TRBJ2-2 | few | TRBV4-1 | TRBD2 | CASSTGTSVVGELFF | TGCGCCAGCAGCACCGGGACTAGCGTAGTCGGGGAGCTGTTTTTT
TRBJ2-3 | NA | TRBV5-1 | TRBD2 | CASSLADGRVTDTQYF | TGCGCCAGCAGCTTGGCCGACGGGAGGGTCACAGATACGCAGTATTTT
TRBJ2-3 | NA | TRBV19 | NA | CASSMVAPTDTQYF | TGTGCCAGTAGTATGGTAGCGCCAACGGATACGCAGTATTTT
TRBJ2-2 | NA | TRBV19 | NA | CASSINLGELFF | TGTGCCAGTAGTATAAATCTCGGGGAGCTGTTTTTT
TRBJ2-5 | NA | TRBV6-2/TRBV6-3 | TRBD2 | CASSYSRESQETQYF | TGTGCCAGCAGTTACTCGCGGGAGTCCCAAGAGACCCAGTACTTC
TRBJ2-1 | NA | TRBV23-1 | TRBD1 | CASSQEGQHNEQFF | TGCGCCAGCAGTCAAGAGGGACAGCACAATGAGCAGTTCTTC
TRBJ2-1 | NA | TRBV30 | TRBD2 | CAWNRGLAGTEQFF | TGTGCCTGGAACAGAGGACTAGCGGGAACTGAGCAGTTCTTC
TRBJ1-5 | NA | TRBV5-6 | NA | CASSLDREQPQHF | TGTGCCAGCAGCTTGGACAGGGAACAGCCCCAGCATTTT
TRBJ2-7 | NA | TRBV5-4 | NA | CASSDSSYEQYF | TGTGCCAGCAGCGACAGCTCCTACGAGCAGTACTTC
TRBJ2-2 | NA | TRBV4-3 | TRBD1 | CASSQARGLGELFF | TGCGCCAGCAGCCAAGCCAGGGGGCTCGGGGAGCTGTTTTTT
TRBJ2-6 | NA | TRBV21-1 | NA | CASSKGGGLSGANVLTF | TGTGCCAGCAGCAAAGGGGGCGGCCTCTCTGGGGCCAACGTCCTGACTTTC
TRBJ1-1 | NA | TRBV6-2/TRBV6-3 | TRBD1 | CASSRRTGGRNTEAFF | TGTGCCAGCAGTCGACGGACAGGGGGCCGGAACACTGAAGCTTTCTTT
TRBJ2-7 | NA | TRBV2 | TRBD1 | CASLRDRGFYEQYF | TGTGCCAGCCTCCGGGACAGGGGGTTCTACGAGCAGTACTTC
TRBJ2-6 | NA | TRBV19 | TRBD1 | CASTPGQGSGANVLTF | TGTGCCAGTACCCCGGGACAGGGTTCCGGGGCCAACGTCCTGACTTTC
TRBJ2-2 | NA | TRBV7-2 | NA | CASSSRQGAGELFF | TGTGCCAGCAGCTCCCGACAAGGGGCCGGGGAGCTGTTTTTT
TRBJ1-5 | NA | TRBV2 | NA | CASSGEAQPQHF | TGTGCCAGCAGTGGGGAGGCTCAGCCCCAGCATTTT
TRBJ2-2 | NA | TRBV7-9 | NA | CASPAGLDTGELFF | TGTGCCAGCCCTGCGGGGTTGGACACCGGGGAGCTGTTTTTT
TRBJ1-2 | NA | TRBV6-1 | TRBD1 | CASSDPHGTGYEYGYTF | TGTGCCAGCAGTGACCCCCACGGGACAGGGTATGAATATGGCTACACCTTC
TRBJ2-2 | NA | TRBV7-8 | TRBD1 | CASSLFRSLQGSTGELFF | TGTGCCAGCAGCTTATTTCGCTCTTTACAGGGGAGCACCGGGGAGCTGTTTTTT
TRBJ2-3 | NA | TRBV27 | TRBD2 | CASSFFLAADTQYF | TGTGCCAGCAGTTTTTTTCTAGCGGCTGATACGCAGTATTTT
TRBJ2-5 | NA | TRBV19 | NA | CASSSGFSGSETQYF | TGTGCCAGTAGCTCAGGGTTCTCAGGGTCGGAGACCCAGTACTTC
TRBJ1-1 | NA | TRBV6-5 | NA | CASSRPGRDTEAFF | TGTGCCAGCAGTCGGCCGGGGAGGGACACTGAAGCTTTCTTT
TRBJ2-1 | NA | TRBV27 | TRBD2 | CASSPGLAYNEQFF | TGTGCCAGCAGTCCAGGACTAGCTTACAATGAGCAGTTCTTC
TRBJ2-3 | NA | TRBV5-1 | NA | CASSLVGGAASTDTQYF | TGCGCCAGCAGCTTGGTTGGAGGAGCGGCTAGCACAGATACGCAGTATTTT
TRBJ2-3 | NA | TRBV28 | NA | CASSVHQVADTQYF | TGTGCCAGCAGTGTGCACCAGGTAGCAGATACGCAGTATTTT
TRBJ2-7 | NA | TRBV28 | NA | CASSLSRTQYF | TGTGCCAGCAGTTTATCTAGGACACAGTACTTC
TRBJ2-7 | NA | TRBV2 | TRBD2 | CASSEPAGVEEQYF | TGTGCCAGCAGTGAGCCAGCGGGGGTTGAGGAGCAGTACTTC
TRBJ2-7 | NA | TRBV7-9 | TRBD1 | CASSPETGLLSSYEQYF | TGTGCCAGCAGCCCTGAGACAGGGCTATTAAGCTCCTACGAGCAGTACTTC
TRBJ2-7 | NA | TRBV5-6 | NA | CASSLGRYEQYF | TGTGCCAGCAGCTTGGGGAGATACGAGCAGTACTTC
TRBJ1-5 | NA | TRBV28 | NA | CASSLGGYSNQPQHF | TGTGCCAGCAGTTTAGGAGGGTATAGCAATCAGCCCCAGCATTTT
TRBJ2-2 | NA | TRBV11-2 | NA | CASRKPGLNTGELFF | TGTGCCAGCAGAAAACCGGGACTTAACACCGGGGAGCTGTTTTTT
TRBJ1-2 | NA | TRBV9 | TRBD1 | CASSVGGTGATNYGYTF | TGTGCCAGCAGCGTAGGCGGGACAGGAGCAACTAACTATGGCTACACCTTC
TRBJ2-7 | NA | TRBV27 | TRBD1 | CASSGTASSYEQYF | TGTGCCAGCAGTGGGACAGCGAGCTCCTACGAGCAGTACTTC
TRBJ1-2 | NA | TRBV28 | TRBD1 | CATLPGYDRAYGYTF | TGTGCCACCCTCCCCGGATATGACAGGGCCTATGGCTACACCTTC
TRBJ2-7 | NA | TRBV6-6 | NA | CASSYSQGTYEQYF | TGTGCCAGCAGTTACTCGCAGGGCACCTACGAGCAGTACTTC
TRBJ2-1 | NA | TRBV4-1 | NA | CASSQARAGVNEQFF | TGCGCCAGCAGCCAAGCAAGAGCAGGGGTAAATGAGCAGTTCTTC
TRBJ2-1 | NA | TRBV2 | NA | CASSVVSDNEQFF | TGTGCCAGCAGTGTAGTCAGCGACAATGAGCAGTTCTTC
TRBJ2-1 | NA | TRBV9 | TRBD1 | CASSVVVTGADEQFF | TGTGCCAGCAGCGTAGTTGTCACAGGGGCTGATGAGCAGTTCTTC
TRBJ2-2 | NA | TRBV28 | TRBD1 | CASSFEQGWAGELFF | TGTGCCAGCAGTTTTGAACAGGGGTGGGCCGGGGAGCTGTTTTTT
TRBJ2-1 | NA | TRBV27 | NA | CASSPLGGYNEQFF | TGTGCCAGCAGTCCCCTAGGGGGCTACAATGAGCAGTTCTTC
TRBJ2-5 | NA | TRBV18 | TRBD2 | CASSLGTSASQETQYF | TGTGCCAGCTCACTAGGGACTAGCGCCTCCCAAGAGACCCAGTACTTC
TRBJ2-1 | NA | TRBV19 | TRBD1 | CASMRRQGAYNEQFF | TGTGCCAGTATGAGGAGACAGGGGGCTTACAATGAGCAGTTCTTC
TRBJ2-3 | NA | TRBV28 | TRBD1 | CASIQPGQGDTQYF | TGTGCCAGCATCCAACCGGGACAGGGTGATACGCAGTATTTT
TRBJ1-2 | NA | TRBV15 | NA | CATSRGRGNYGYTF | TGTGCCACCAGCAGAGGAAGGGGTAACTATGGCTACACCTTC